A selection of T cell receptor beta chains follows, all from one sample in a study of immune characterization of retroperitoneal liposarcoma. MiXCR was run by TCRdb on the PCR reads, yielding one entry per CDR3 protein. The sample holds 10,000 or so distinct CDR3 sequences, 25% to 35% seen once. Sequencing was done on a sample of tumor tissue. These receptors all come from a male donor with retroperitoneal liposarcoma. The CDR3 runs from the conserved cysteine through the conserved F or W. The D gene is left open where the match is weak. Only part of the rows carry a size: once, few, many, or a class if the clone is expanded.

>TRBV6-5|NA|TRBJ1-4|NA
TGTGCCAGCAGTTACGCCGGGGACGGTGGGGAAAAACTGTTTTTT
CASSYAGDGGEKLFF
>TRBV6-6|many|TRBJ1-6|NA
TGTGCCAGCAGTTACTCGGGACGCGGAAATTCACCCCTCCACTTT
CASSYSGRGNSPLHF
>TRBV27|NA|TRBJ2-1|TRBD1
TGTGCCAGCAGTTTAGCGGGACAGGGTTACAATGAGCAGTTCTTC
CASSLAGQGYNEQFF
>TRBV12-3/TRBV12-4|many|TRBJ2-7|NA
TGTGCCAGCACCATTAGCGGAACCTACAATGAGCAGTACTTC
CASTISGTYNEQYF
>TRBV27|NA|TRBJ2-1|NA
TGTGCCAGCAGTTTATATGTTGCGGGATCGAATAATGAGCAGTTCTTC
CASSLYVAGSNNEQFF
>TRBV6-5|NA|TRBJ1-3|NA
TGTGCCAGCAGTGAAGCAGGTGTGATAACCATATATTTT
CASSEAGVITIYF
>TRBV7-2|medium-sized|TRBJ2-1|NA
TGTGCCAGCAGCTTAGTCGGCGGAGGGTCTCACAATGAGCAGTTCTTC
CASSLVGGGSHNEQFF
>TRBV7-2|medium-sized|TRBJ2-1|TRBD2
TGTGCCAGCAGCCCACGCCCCTCGCTAGCGGGGATGCAAGAGACCCAGTTCTTC
CASSPRPSLAGMQETQFF
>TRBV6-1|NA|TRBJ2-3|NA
TGTGCCAGCAGTGAGGCTCTTGATACGCAGTATTTT
CASSEALDTQYF
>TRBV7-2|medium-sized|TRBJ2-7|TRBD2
TGTGCCAGCAGCGCCGGGACTAGCGGGACCTTGGGTGAGCAGTACTTC
CASSAGTSGTLGEQYF
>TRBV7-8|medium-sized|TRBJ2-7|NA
TGTGCCAGCAGCTTAGCTCCCACAGGTACCTACGAGCAGTACTTC
CASSLAPTGTYEQYF
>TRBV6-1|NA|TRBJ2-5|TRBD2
TGTGCCAGCAGTGCCCTAGCGGGTCCTCCAGAGACCCAGTACTTC
CASSALAGPPETQYF
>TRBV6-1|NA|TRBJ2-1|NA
TGTGCCAGCAGCCACAGGGCAGAGGTATCCTACGAGCAGTTCTTC
CASSHRAEVSYEQFF
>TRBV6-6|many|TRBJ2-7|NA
TGTGCCAGCAGTTCTGGGTTAATCAACGGCGAGCAGTACTTC
CASSSGLINGEQYF
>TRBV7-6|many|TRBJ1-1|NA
TGTGCCAGCAGCTTAACTCGCTCGACAGGAGCAGGCACTGAAGCTTTCTTT
CASSLTRSTGAGTEAFF
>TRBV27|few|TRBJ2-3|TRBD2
TGTGCCAGCAGTCAAGAGGCGGGGGGGTTGTTGGATACGCAGTATTTT
CASSQEAGGLLDTQYF